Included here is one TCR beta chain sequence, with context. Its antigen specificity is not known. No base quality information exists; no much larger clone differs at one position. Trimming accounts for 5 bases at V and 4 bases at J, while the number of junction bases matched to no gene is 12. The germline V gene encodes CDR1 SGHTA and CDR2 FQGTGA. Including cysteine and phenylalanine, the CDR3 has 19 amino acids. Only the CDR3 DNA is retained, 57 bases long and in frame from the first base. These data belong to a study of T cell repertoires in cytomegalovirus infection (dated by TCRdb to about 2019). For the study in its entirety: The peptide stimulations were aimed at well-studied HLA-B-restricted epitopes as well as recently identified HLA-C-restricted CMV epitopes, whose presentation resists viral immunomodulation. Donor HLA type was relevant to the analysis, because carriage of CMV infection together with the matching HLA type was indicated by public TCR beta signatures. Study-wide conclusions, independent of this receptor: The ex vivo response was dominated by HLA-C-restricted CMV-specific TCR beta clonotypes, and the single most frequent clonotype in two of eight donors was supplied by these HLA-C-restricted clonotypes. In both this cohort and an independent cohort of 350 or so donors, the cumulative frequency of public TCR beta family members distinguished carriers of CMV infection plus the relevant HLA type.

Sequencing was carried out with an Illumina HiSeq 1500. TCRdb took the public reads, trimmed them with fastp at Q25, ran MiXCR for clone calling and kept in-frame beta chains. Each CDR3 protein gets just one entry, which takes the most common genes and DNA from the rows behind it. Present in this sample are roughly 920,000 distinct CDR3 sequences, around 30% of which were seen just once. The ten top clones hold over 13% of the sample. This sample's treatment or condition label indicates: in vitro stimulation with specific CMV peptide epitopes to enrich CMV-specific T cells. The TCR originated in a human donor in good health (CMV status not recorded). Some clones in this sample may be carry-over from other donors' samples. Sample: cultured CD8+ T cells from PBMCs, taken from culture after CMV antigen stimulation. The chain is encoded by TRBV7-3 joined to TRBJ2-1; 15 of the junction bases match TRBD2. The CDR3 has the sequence CASSSQPGTSGGPYNEQFF. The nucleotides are TGTGCCAGCAGCAGCCAACCTGGGACTAGCGGGGGGCCGTACAATGAGCAGTTCTTC.